This T cell receptor (beta chain) was documented in a study of T cell changes during pregnancy in multiple sclerosis. CDR3 length: 17 residues. Germline trimming cut 7 bases from V and 0 bases from J; bases unmatched to any gene: 13. Germline CDR1 and CDR2: SEHNR and FQNEAQ (reference sequence). Produced via immunoSEQ multiplex PCR; TCRdb's table is partial and in-frame only. The table lists about 50,000 clones, approximately 94% of them singletons. The sample was CD4+ T cells from peripheral blood mononuclear cells, taken before pregnancy. The clonotype comes from a female donor with multiple sclerosis, enrolled in a pregnancy study. The gene calls are TRBV7-9 and TRBJ1-1; 8 bases match TRBD1. The chain's CDR3 is CASKDYSGTGLNTEAFF. DNA of the CDR3: TGTGCCAGCAAGGATTACTCCGGGACAGGATTGAACACTGAAGCTTTCTTT.